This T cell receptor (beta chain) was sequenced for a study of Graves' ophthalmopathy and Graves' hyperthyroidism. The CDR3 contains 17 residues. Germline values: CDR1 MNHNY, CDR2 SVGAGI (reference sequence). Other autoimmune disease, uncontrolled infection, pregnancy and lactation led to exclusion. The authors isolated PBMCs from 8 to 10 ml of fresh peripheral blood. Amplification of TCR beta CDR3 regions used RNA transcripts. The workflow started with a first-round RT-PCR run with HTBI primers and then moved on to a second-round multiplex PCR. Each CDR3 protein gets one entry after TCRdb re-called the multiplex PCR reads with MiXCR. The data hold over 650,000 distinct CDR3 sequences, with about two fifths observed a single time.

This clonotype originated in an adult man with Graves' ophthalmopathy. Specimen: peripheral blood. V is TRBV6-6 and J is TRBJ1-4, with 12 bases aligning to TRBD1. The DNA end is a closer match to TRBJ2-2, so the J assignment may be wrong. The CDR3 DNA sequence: TGTGCCAGCAGTTACTATGGGACAGGGGGCCGCGCCGGGGAGCTGTTTTTT. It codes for CASSYYGTGGRAGELFF.